The 7 T cell receptor beta chains presented below share a single source sample, sequenced in a study of T cell repertoires in cytomegalovirus infection. TCRdb reprocessed the reads with MiXCR, giving one entry per CDR3 protein. Of 250,000 to 350,000 distinct CDR3 sequences in the sample, roughly 24% are singletons; the top ten hold approximately 14%. Sequenced sample: PBMCs. These TCRs come from a human donor in good health (CMV status not recorded). Some clones in this sample may be carry-over from other donors' samples.

This clonotype was seen only a few times. CDR3 DNA: TGTGCCAGCACTCCATACAACGGCAATCAGCCCCAGCATTTT. This encodes CASTPYNGNQPQHF. The chain links TRBV6-1 to TRBJ1-5, with D uncertain. V lost 7 bases, J lost 2 bases, and 12 bases lay in between. The CDR3 runs to 14 residues. CDR1 MNHNS and CDR2 SASEGT come from the germline V gene.

This clonotype was seen a few times. This chain joins TRBV11-2 and TRBJ2-5, with D uncertain. Trimming left V 0 bases short and J 9 bases short, with 8 bases between. CDR3 length equals 12 residues. CDR1 SGHAT and CDR2 FQNNGV come from the germline V gene. The CDR3 loop is CASSLERDPQYF. The CDR3 nucleotides read TGTGCCAGCAGCTTAGAAAGAGACCCCCAGTACTTC. Full variable domain (outside the CDR3, taken from reference TRBV11-2 and TRBJ2-5): EAGVAQSPRYKIIEKRQSVAFWCNPISGHATLYWYQQILGQGPKLLIQFQNNGVVDDSQLPKDRFSAERLKGVDSTLKIQPAKLEDSAVYLCASSLERDPQYFGPGTRLLVL.

This clonotype was observed a few times. The chain links TRBV12-5 to TRBJ2-3, with 7 bases lining up with TRBD2. With 6 bases clipped from V and 0 bases from J, the junction kept 3 bases outside the gene matches. The CDR3 is 14 amino acids. CDR1 is LGHNT and CDR2 is FRNRAP in the germline V gene. CDR3 protein: CASGRGDSTDTQYF. CDR3 coding DNA: TGTGCTAGTGGCCGGGGGGATAGCACAGATACGCAGTATTTT.

The V gene is TRBV5-6, the J gene TRBJ2-5; the D is unclear. V lost 4 bases, J lost 9 bases, and 16 bases lay in between. Per the germline V gene, CDR1 is SGHDT and CDR2 is YYEEEE. The length of the CDR3 is 13 residues. CDR3 sequence reads: CASSRPTGGAQYF. CDR3 coding DNA: TGTGCCAGCAGCCGCCCCACCGGTGGAGCCCAGTACTTC.

V usage is TRBV27 and J usage is TRBJ2-7, with 7 bases lining up with TRBD2. The germline CDR1 and CDR2 sequences are MNHEY and SMNVEV (reference sequence). With 6 bases clipped from V and 4 bases from J, the junction kept 9 bases outside the gene matches. This CDR3 has 14 amino acids. The chain's CDR3 is CASSSPGLPYEQYF. The CDR3 nucleotides are TGTGCCAGCAGCTCCCCGGGACTACCGTACGAGCAGTACTTC.

This clonotype turned up a few times. The chain is built from TRBV6-4 and TRBJ2-1; 14 bases map to TRBD2. J gave up 1 base and V 2 bases, and 13 bases lay outside the gene matches. Germline CDR1 reads MRHNA; CDR2 reads SNTAGT. The CDR3 spans 21 residues. The DNA of the CDR3 is TGTGCCAGCAGTGACCCCGAAAAAGGGACTAGCGGGAGATGGTCCTACAATGAGCAGTTCTTC. Residues: CASSDPEKGTSGRWSYNEQFF.

The sample holds many counts of this clonotype. The CDR3 DNA reads TGTGCCAGCAGTACCGGGACGGCTAGCAATCAGCCCCAGCATTTT. Translating gives CASSTGTASNQPQHF. The V call is TRBV6-1, the J call TRBJ1-5, with D maybe TRBD1 (5 bases). The CDR3 has 15 amino acids. V dropped 5 bases and J dropped 0 bases, with 11 bases sitting between them. Germline V gene sequence: CDR1 MNHNS, CDR2 SASEGT.